The clone carrying this TCR beta chain was counted only a few times. Of the isolated RNA, all was reverse transcribed, and so the sequenced material was expressed TCRB transcripts. Sequencing used immunoSEQ multiplex PCR; TCRdb keeps in-frame clones, though not all of them. Among roughly 170,000 clones listed, around an eighth were seen once. This entry belongs to a study of beta chain features in type 1 diabetes. V lost 3 bases, J lost 8 bases, and 14 bases lay in between. The CDR3 extends over 14 amino acids. CDR1 LNHDA and CDR2 SQIVND come from the germline V gene (reference sequence). V is TRBV19 and J is TRBJ2-1; D is uncertain. This receptor was taken from a young woman in good health. Source material: central memory CD4+ T cells from blood. The CDR3 bases are TGTGCCAGTAGTATCGCTTGGGCCAACGATGAGCAGTTCTTC. This codes for CASSIAWANDEQFF.